Included here is one T cell receptor (beta chain) sequence, with context. The CDR3 runs 14 residues. The V gene lost 4 bases and the J gene lost 2 bases, with 13 bases spanning the gap. Per the germline V gene, CDR1 is SGDLS and CDR2 is YYNGEE. Sequencing used immunoSEQ multiplex PCR; TCRdb keeps in-frame clones, though not all of them. The sample comprises tens of thousands of clones, roughly nine tenths of which are singletons, and approximately 0.94% rests with the top ten. This record comes from a study of OX40 agonist ivuxolimab in advanced cancers. Whole-study context: Three patients, one with hepatocellular carcinoma and two with cutaneous melanoma, responded partially.

This sample comprised CD4+ or CD8+ T cells sorted from blood, obtained in a trial of the OX40 agonist ivuxolimab. The rearrangement joins TRBV9 to TRBJ2-7, with D hard to call. The TCR originated in an adult with an advanced solid tumor such as melanoma, head and neck, liver or kidney cancer. The CDR3 DNA reads as TGTGCCAGCAGCCCCACCCAGCCTGCCTACGAGCAGTACTTC. Its translation is CASSPTQPAYEQYF.